The subject of this entry is one T cell receptor (beta chain). The CDR3 sequence is 14 residues long. In germline, CDR1 is KGHSH, CDR2 LQKENI. This sample was included in a study of monozygotic twins with inflammatory bowel disease. After re-calling the 5' RACE reads, TCRdb lists one entry per CDR3 protein, DNA absent. The table lists approximately 400,000 distinct CDR3 sequences, with about 2.3% in the top ten. This chain links TRBV18 with TRBJ2-2. The receptor comes from a human donor with ulcerative colitis or Crohn's disease, or a healthy co-twin of an affected twin (not recorded which). Material for sequencing was blood. This chain's CDR3 is CASSPIKDSGELFF.